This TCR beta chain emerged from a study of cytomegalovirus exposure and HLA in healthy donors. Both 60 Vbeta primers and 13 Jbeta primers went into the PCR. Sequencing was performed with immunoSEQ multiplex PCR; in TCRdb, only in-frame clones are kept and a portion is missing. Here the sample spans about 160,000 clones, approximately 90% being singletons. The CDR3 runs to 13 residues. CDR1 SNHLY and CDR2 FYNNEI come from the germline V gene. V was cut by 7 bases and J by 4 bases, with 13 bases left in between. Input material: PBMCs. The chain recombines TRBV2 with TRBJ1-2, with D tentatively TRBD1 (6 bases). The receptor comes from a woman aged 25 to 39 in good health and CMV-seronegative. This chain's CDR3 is CASKDRPPYGYTF. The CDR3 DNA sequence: TGTGCCAGCAAAGACAGGCCTCCCTATGGCTACACCTTC. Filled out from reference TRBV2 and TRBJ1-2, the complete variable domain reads EPEVTQTPSHQVTQMGQEVILRCVPISNHLYFYWYRQILGQKVEFLVSFYNNEISEKSEIFDDQFSVERPDGSNFTLKIRSTKLEDSAMYFCASKDRPPYGYTFGSGTRLTVV.